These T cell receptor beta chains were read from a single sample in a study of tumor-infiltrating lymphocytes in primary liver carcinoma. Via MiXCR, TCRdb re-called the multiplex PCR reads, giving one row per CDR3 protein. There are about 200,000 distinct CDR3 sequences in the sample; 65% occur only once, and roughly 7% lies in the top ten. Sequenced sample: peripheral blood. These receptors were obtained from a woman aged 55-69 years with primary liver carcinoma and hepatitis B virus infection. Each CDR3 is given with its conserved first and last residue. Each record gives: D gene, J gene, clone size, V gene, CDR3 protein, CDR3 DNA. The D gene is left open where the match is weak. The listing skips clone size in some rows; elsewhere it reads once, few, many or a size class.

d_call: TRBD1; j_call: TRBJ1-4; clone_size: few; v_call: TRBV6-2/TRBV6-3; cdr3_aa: CASSYSTRGRRSTNEKLFF; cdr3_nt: TGTGCCAGCAGTTACTCTACGAGGGGGCGTCGGTCAACTAATGAAAAACTGTTTTTT
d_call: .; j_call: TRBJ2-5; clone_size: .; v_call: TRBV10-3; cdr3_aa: CAISPPKGGRETQCF; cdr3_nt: TGTGCCATCAGTCCACCCAAGGGGGGGCGAGAGACCCAGTGCTTC
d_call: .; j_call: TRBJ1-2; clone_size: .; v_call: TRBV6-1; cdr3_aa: CASSEGGSNYDYTF; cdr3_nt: TGTGCCAGCAGTGAGGGGGGTTCTAACTATGACTACACCTTC
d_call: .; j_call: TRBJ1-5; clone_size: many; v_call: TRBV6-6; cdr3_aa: CASSYHVYQPQHF; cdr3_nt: TGTGCCAGCAGTTACCACGTCTATCAGCCCCAGCATTTT
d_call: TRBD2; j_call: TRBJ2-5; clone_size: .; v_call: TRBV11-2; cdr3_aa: CVSSLYFSVAGKTQYF; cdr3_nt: TGTGTCAGCAGCTTATATTTTTCCGTAGCGGGGAAGACCCAGTACTTC
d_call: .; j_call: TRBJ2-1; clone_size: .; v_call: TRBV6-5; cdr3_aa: CASSYQTSFNEQFF; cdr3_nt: TGTGCCAGCAGTTACCAGACTAGTTTTAATGAGCAGTTCTTC
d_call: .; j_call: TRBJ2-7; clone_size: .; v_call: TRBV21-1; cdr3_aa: CASSKVEYF; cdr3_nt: TGTGCCAGCAGCAAAGTAGAGTACTTC
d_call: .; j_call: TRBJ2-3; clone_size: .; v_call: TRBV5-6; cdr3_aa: CAGTRLGTDTQYF; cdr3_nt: TGTGCCGGCACCAGACTGGGCACAGATACGCAGTATTTT
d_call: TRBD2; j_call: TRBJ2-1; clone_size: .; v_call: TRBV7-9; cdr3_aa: CASSLVLGGSDEQFF; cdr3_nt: TGTGCCAGCAGCTTAGTTCTAGGCGGGAGCGATGAGCAGTTCTTC
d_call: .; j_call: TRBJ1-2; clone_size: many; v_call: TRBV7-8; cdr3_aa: CASSPAGDYGYTF; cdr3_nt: TGTGCCAGCAGCCCGGCAGGGGACTATGGCTACACCTTC
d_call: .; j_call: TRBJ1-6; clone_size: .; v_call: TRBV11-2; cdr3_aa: CAISFVEWGGRDYSPLHF; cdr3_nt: TGTGCCATCAGCTTTGTTGAATGGGGCGGAAGAGATTATTCACCCCTCCACTTT
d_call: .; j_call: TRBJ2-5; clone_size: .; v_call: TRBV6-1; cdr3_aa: CAMSASDPQGGETQYF; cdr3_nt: TGTGCCATGAGCGCATCGGACCCTCAGGGGGGGGAGACCCAGTACTTC
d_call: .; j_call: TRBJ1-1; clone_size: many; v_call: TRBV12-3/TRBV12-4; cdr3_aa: CASSLAHMNTEAFF; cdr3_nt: TGTGCCAGCAGTTTAGCGCACATGAACACTGAAGCTTTCTTT
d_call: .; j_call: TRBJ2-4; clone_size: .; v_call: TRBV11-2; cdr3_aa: CASSTPGRVTTQYF; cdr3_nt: TGTGCCAGCAGCACCCCGGGGCGGGTTACCACTCAGTACTTC
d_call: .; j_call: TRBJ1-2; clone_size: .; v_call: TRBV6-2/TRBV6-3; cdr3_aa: CASRYSPEISEGYTF; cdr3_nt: TGTGCCAGCAGGTACTCGCCAGAGATTTCGGAAGGCTACACCTTC
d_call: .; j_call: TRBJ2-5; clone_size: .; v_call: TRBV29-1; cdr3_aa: CSVRGGGALETQYF; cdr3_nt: TGCAGCGTTAGGGGTGGGGGGGCCCTAGAGACCCAGTACTTC
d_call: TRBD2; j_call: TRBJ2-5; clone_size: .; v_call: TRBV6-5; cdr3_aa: CASSRSGVNQETQYF; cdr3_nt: TGTGCCAGCAGCCGAAGCGGGGTAAACCAAGAGACCCAGTACTTC
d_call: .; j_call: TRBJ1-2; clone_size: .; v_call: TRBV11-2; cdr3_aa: CTSSLYRGAEGYTF; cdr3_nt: TGTACCAGCAGCTTATATCGTGGGGCGGAGGGTTACACCTTC
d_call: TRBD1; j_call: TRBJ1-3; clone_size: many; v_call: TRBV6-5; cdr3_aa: CASRPTGENTIYF; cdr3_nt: TGTGCCAGCAGACCCACAGGGGAAAACACCATATATTTT
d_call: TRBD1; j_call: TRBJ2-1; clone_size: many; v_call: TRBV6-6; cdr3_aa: CASSYRTGVGNEQFF; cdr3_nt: TGTGCCAGCAGTTACCGGACAGGGGTGGGCAATGAGCAGTTCTTC
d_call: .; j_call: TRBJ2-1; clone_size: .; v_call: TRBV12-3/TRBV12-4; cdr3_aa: CVSSLVQGGGNEQFF; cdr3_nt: TGTGTCAGCAGTTTAGTACAGGGTGGGGGCAACGAGCAGTTCTTC
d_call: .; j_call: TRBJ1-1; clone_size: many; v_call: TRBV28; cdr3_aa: CASSPLGGMTEAFF; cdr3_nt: TGTGCCAGCAGTCCCCTGGGGGGAATGACTGAAGCTTTCTTT
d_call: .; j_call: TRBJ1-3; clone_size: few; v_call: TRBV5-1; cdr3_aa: CASSMEVGRRNTIYF; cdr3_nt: TGCGCCAGCAGCATGGAGGTTGGACGGCGAAACACCATATATTTT
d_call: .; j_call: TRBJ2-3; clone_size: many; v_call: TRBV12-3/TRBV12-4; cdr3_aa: CASSFTAWGDTQYF; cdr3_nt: TGTGCCAGCAGTTTCACGGCCTGGGGGGATACGCAGTATTTT
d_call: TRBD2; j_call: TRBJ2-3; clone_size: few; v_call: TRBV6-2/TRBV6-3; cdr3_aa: CASSTRGLAGGPTDTQYF; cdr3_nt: TGTGCCAGCAGTACCCGGGGACTAGCGGGAGGGCCAACGGATACGCAGTATTTT
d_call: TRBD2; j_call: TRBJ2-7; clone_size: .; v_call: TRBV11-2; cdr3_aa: CVSSFKPRLASKLSEYF; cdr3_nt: TGTGTCAGCAGCTTTAAGCCGAGACTAGCGTCTAAACTATCGGAGTACTTC
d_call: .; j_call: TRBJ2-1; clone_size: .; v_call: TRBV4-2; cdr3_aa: CASSQVKFGMFGEQFF; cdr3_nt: TGTGCCAGCAGCCAAGTTAAATTCGGGATGTTTGGGGAGCAGTTCTTC
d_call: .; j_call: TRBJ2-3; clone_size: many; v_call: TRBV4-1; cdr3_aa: CASSQDWEPGTDTQYF; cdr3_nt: TGCGCCAGCAGCCAAGATTGGGAGCCCGGCACAGATACGCAGTATTTT